This is a list of T cell receptor beta chains from one sample in a study of blood T cells in healthy people across ages. TCRdb recomputed calls from the 5' RACE reads with MiXCR, one row per CDR3 protein. The profile shows hundreds of thousands of distinct CDR3 sequences, about 62% of them singletons. The specimen sequenced was blood. These receptors all stem from a man aged 25-45 years in good health. Both conserved end residues are part of each CDR3. D genes are given only for firm matches. Size values are once, few and many counts, or a class for expanded clones, and some rows have none.

V: TRBV4-3; size: few; D: -; J: TRBJ1-4; CDR3: CASSQGASRLGEKLFF; DNA: TGCGCCAGCAGCCAAGGGGCTTCTCGCCTGGGGGAAAAACTGTTTTTT
V: TRBV7-9; size: once; D: TRBD2; J: TRBJ2-1; CDR3: CASSRGNSGGNDEQFF; DNA: TGTGCCAGCAGCAGGGGAAATAGCGGGGGGAATGATGAGCAGTTCTTC
V: TRBV5-1; size: -; D: -; J: TRBJ2-3; CDR3: CASSLEGLASDTQYF; DNA: TGCGCCAGCAGCTTGGAAGGTCTAGCTTCAGATACGCAGTATTTT
V: TRBV5-1; size: -; D: -; J: TRBJ2-7; CDR3: CASSLAGMGEQYF; DNA: TGCGCCAGCAGCCTGGCGGGGATGGGCGAGCAGTACTTC
V: TRBV28; size: few; D: TRBD2; J: TRBJ2-5; CDR3: CASTPSGRIGGTQYF; DNA: TGTGCCAGCACACCCAGCGGGAGGATAGGAGGGACCCAGTACTTC
V: TRBV4-2; size: -; D: TRBD1; J: TRBJ2-7; CDR3: CASSQLGLGDRVREQYF; DNA: TGTGCCAGCAGCCAACTAGGGCTCGGGGACAGGGTTCGAGAGCAGTACTTC
V: TRBV7-9; size: -; D: -; J: TRBJ1-2; CDR3: CASSFGLTSGANYGYTF; DNA: TGTGCCAGCAGCTTTGGGCTGACGTCGGGCGCTAACTATGGCTACACCTTC
V: TRBV7-2; size: once; D: -; J: TRBJ2-3; CDR3: CASRKGIRDTQYF; DNA: TGTGCCAGCAGAAAGGGGATCCGCGATACGCAGTATTTT
V: TRBV7-9; size: -; D: TRBD1; J: TRBJ2-1; CDR3: CASSLGGDREQFF; DNA: TGTGCCAGCAGCTTAGGGGGGGACAGGGAGCAGTTCTTC
V: TRBV7-2; size: -; D: TRBD2; J: TRBJ2-5; CDR3: CASSLDAAGEQYF; DNA: TGTGCCAGCAGCTTAGACGCCGCGGGAGAGCAGTACTTC
V: TRBV2; size: -; D: -; J: TRBJ1-4; CDR3: CASSPFATNEKLFF; DNA: TGTGCCAGCAGTCCTTTTGCAACTAATGAAAAACTGTTTTTT
V: TRBV10-2; size: -; D: TRBD1; J: TRBJ1-1; CDR3: CASRGTARNTEAFF; DNA: TGCGCCAGCAGAGGGACAGCGCGGAACACTGAAGCTTTCTTT
V: TRBV7-3; size: few; D: -; J: TRBJ2-6; CDR3: CASSFLYSGANVLTF; DNA: TGTGCCAGCAGCTTTCTCTACTCTGGGGCCAACGTCCTGACTTTC
V: TRBV2; size: -; D: TRBD1; J: TRBJ2-4; CDR3: CASRVAGGVGNIQYF; DNA: TGTGCCAGCAGGGTTGCAGGGGGCGTCGGAAACATTCAGTACTTC
V: TRBV5-1; size: few; D: -; J: TRBJ2-1; CDR3: CASSVGAGSYNEQFF; DNA: TGCGCCAGCAGCGTTGGTGCGGGGAGCTACAATGAGCAGTTCTTC
V: TRBV12-3/TRBV12-4; size: -; D: TRBD2; J: TRBJ2-3; CDR3: CASSLIAGATTDTQYF; DNA: TGTGCCAGCAGTCTAATAGCGGGGGCGACCACAGATACGCAGTATTTT
V: TRBV4-2; size: few; D: -; J: TRBJ2-7; CDR3: CASSQDVGRYYEQYF; DNA: TGTGCCAGCAGCCAAGATGTGGGCAGATACTACGAGCAGTACTTC
V: TRBV7-2; size: -; D: TRBD2; J: TRBJ2-5; CDR3: CASSFSRGEETQYF; DNA: TGTGCCAGCAGCTTTTCTCGGGGGGAAGAGACCCAGTACTTC
V: TRBV7-2; size: once; D: -; J: TRBJ2-7; CDR3: CASSTNRATYEQYF; DNA: TGTGCCAGCAGCACGAACCGGGCCACCTACGAGCAGTACTTC
V: TRBV4-2; size: -; D: -; J: TRBJ2-3; CDR3: CASSLPTGQSPSTDTQYF; DNA: TGTGCCAGCAGCCTACCGACAGGCCAATCCCCTAGCACAGATACGCAGTATTTT
V: TRBV4-3; size: -; D: -; J: TRBJ1-4; CDR3: CASSSSTPGSNEKLFF; DNA: TGCGCCAGCAGCTCGTCGACCCCCGGGTCTAATGAAAAACTGTTTTTT
V: TRBV13; size: few; D: TRBD1; J: TRBJ1-1; CDR3: CASSFTGGAEAFF; DNA: TGTGCCAGCAGCTTTACAGGGGGGGCTGAAGCTTTCTTT
V: TRBV6-2/TRBV6-3; size: few; D: TRBD2; J: TRBJ2-7; CDR3: CAGRSGAQQYF; DNA: TGTGCCGGACGAAGCGGGGCCCAGCAGTACTTC
V: TRBV4-3; size: few; D: TRBD2; J: TRBJ2-7; CDR3: CASSQELPSGGHPPYEQYF; DNA: TGCGCCAGCAGCCAAGAACTTCCTAGCGGGGGCCACCCTCCCTACGAGCAGTACTTC
V: TRBV5-5; size: -; D: TRBD1; J: TRBJ1-2; CDR3: CATRQGASYTF; DNA: TGTGCCACCCGACAGGGAGCAAGCTACACCTTC